This TCR beta chain was observed in a study of cytomegalovirus exposure and HLA in healthy donors. General study findings and limits: TCR sequences were mostly rare, though some public TCRs occurred in many donors. DRB1 showed the most TCR associations and HLA-C the fewest in a later analysis, as rates varied by HLA locus.

Donors sampled were nominally healthy, though unrecorded immune exposures were likely. Worth noting for this clone: Its antigen remains unknown.

13 Jbeta primers and 60 Vbeta primers were used for the PCR. In the original processing: Around 11 million shared chains were among the roughly 80 million unique TCR beta chains that a later analysis counted. Libraries were prepared by immunoSEQ multiplex PCR; TCRdb keeps only in-frame clonotypes and omits some of them. V and J calls plus clone size are reproduced from that table; the DNA served to infer D and trimming. The listing records some 64,000 clones. The V end was cut by 0 bases, the J end by 3 bases, with 11 bases between. This CDR3 comprises 16 residues. The germline V gene has CDR1 LGHNA and CDR2 YSLEER.

The sequenced sample was PBMCs. The TCR comes from a woman aged 25 to 39 in good health and CMV-seronegative. V and J are TRBV4-3 and TRBJ2-2; tentative D call: TRBD2 (6 bases). CDR3: CASSQDRGTYTGELFF. The CDR3 DNA reads as TGCGCCAGCAGCCAAGATCGGGGGACCTACACCGGGGAGCTGTTTTTT.